Detailed here is one T cell receptor (beta chain). This sample stems from a study of Ad26.COV2.S vaccination and SARS-CoV-2 variants. TCRdb's table, derived via immunoSEQ multiplex PCR, lists solely in-frame clones and lacks some. Here the sample spans 440,000 or so clones, over 80% being singletons. Treatment reported: 19 received Ad26.COV2.S at low or high dose, single or two shots; 5 received placebo; per-sample allocation not given. Collection of the samples took place on day 63 after the first injection of vaccine or placebo. At a Boston site, the person donating was an adult of 18-55 years. The CDR3 has 16 amino acids. Germline-derived CDR1 and CDR2 are KGHSH and LQKENI. Germline trimming cut 1 base from V and 1 base from J; bases unmatched to any gene: 7.

Sequenced material: peripheral blood, taken in a trial of Ad26.COV2.S vaccine versus placebo. This receptor was taken from a person between 18 and 60 years old who received the Ad26.COV2.S COVID-19 vaccine or a placebo. The chain couples TRBV18 to TRBJ2-7; 7 positions agree with TRBD2. CDR3 sequence: CASSPLVGGGSYEQYF. CDR3 coding DNA: TGTGCCAGCTCACCACTCGTGGGGGGGGGTTCCTACGAGCAGTACTTC.